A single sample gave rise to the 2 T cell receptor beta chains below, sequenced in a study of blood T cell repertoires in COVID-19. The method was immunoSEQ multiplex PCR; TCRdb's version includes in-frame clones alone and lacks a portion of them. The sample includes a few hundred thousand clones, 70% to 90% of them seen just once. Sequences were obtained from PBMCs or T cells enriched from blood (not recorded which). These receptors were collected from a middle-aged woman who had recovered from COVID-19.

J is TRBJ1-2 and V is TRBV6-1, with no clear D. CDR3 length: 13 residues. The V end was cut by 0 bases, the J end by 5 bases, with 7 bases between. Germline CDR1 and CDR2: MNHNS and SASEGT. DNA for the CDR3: TGTGCCAGCAGTGAAGCGCCAGCGTATGGCTACACCTTC. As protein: CASSEAPAYGYTF.

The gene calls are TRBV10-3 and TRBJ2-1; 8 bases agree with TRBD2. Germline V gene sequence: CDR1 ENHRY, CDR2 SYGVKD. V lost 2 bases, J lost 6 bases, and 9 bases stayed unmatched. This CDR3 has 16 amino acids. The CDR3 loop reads CAISETKAGASNEQFF. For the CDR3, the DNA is TGTGCCATCAGTGAGACCAAAGCGGGAGCATCCAATGAGCAGTTCTTC.